The clone carrying this TCR beta chain was observed many times. Its antigen is unknown. The data are from a study of T cell repertoires in cytomegalovirus infection. As for the study in general: Carrying CMV and the relevant HLA type showed in public TCR beta signatures. General study results and limits: The study identified carriers of CMV plus the relevant HLA from cumulative public TCR beta family frequency. What dominated the ex vivo response were HLA-C-restricted CMV-specific TCR beta clonotypes.

Germline V gene data show CDR1 as DFQATT and CDR2 as SNEGSKA (reference sequence). This CDR3 spans 14 amino acids. Germline trimming cut 3 bases from V and 6 bases from J; bases unmatched to any gene: 7. A single record per CDR3 protein comes from TCRdb applying MiXCR to the reads. The table shows 250,000 to 300,000 distinct CDR3 sequences, with roughly 9% occurring only once. The rearrangement links TRBV20-1 to TRBJ2-7; 11 positions match TRBD2. The material sequenced was PBMCs. This sequence originates from a human donor in good health (CMV status not recorded). Some clones in this sample may be carry-over from other donors' samples. CDR3 region: CSASRVAGGPEQYF. CDR3 in DNA: TGCAGTGCTAGTCGGGTAGCGGGGGGGCCCGAGCAGTACTTC.